This TCR beta chain appears in the sequencing data of a study of memory CD4+ T cells and cytomegalovirus serostatus. Single viable CD3+CD4+CD8-CD45RO+ cells were sorted as the memory CD4+ T cells. The table came from immunoSEQ multiplex PCR; TCRdb's copy has only in-frame clones and leaves some out. The table includes 25,000 to 35,000 clones, about 80% detected once. This CDR3 region has 17 residues. The V and J ends lost 0 bases and 0 bases respectively, with 15 bases between them. Germline V gene sequence: CDR1 SGHRS, CDR2 YFSETQ. The receptor was isolated from an adult in good health and CMV-seronegative. The V and J genes are TRBV5-1 and TRBJ2-5, with D maybe TRBD2 (5 bases). The specimen was memory CD4+ T cells from blood. The CDR3 nucleotides read TGCGCCAGCAGCTTGGGTCCGGAGCGGCGCGACCAAGAGACCCAGTACTTC. The encoded protein is CASSLGPERRDQETQYF.